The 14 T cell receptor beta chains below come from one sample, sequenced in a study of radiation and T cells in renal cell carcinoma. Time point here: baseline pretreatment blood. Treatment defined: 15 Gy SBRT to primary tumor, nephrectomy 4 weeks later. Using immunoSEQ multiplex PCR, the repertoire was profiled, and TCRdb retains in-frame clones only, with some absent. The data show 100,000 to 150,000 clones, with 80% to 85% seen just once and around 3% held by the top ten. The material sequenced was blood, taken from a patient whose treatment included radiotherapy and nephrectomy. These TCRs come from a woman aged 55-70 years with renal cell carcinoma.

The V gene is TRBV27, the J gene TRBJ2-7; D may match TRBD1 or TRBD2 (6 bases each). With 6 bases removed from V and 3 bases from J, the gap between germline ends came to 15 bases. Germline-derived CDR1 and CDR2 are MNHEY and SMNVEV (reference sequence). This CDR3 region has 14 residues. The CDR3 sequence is CASRATGAIYEQYF. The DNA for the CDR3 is TGTGCCAGCAGGGCAACGGGGGCCATCTACGAGCAGTACTTC.

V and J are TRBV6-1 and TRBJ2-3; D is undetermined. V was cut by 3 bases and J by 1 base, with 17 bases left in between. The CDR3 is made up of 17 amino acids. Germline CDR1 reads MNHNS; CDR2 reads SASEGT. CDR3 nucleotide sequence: TGTGCCAGCAGTGACGTGACATCCCTTTCGGGCACAGATACGCAGTATTTT. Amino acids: CASSDVTSLSGTDTQYF.

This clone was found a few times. The CDR3 coding sequence is TGTGCCAGCAGCATAGTGGACAGGGAGGACTATGGCTACACCTTC. Its protein product is CASSIVDREDYGYTF. This chain links TRBV7-9 with TRBJ1-2; TRBD1 agrees at 8 bases. The length of the CDR3 is 15 residues. After removal of 5 bases from V and 3 bases from J, the junction contained 8 bases not matched to a gene. Germline CDR1 SEHNR, CDR2 FQNEAQ (reference sequence). Full variable domain (remainder filled in from reference TRBV7-9 and TRBJ1-2): DTGVSQNPRHKITKRGQNVTFRCDPISEHNRLYWYRQTLGQGPEFLTYFQNEAQLEKSRLLSDRFSAERPKGSFSTLEIQRTEQGDSAMYLCASSIVDREDYGYTFGSGTRLTVV.

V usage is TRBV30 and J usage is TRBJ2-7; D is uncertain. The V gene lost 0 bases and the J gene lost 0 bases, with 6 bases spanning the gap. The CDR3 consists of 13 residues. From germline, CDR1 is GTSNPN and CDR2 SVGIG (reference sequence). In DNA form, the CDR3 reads TGTGCCTGGAGTGTCGGCCTCTCCTACGAGCAGTACTTC. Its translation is CAWSVGLSYEQYF.

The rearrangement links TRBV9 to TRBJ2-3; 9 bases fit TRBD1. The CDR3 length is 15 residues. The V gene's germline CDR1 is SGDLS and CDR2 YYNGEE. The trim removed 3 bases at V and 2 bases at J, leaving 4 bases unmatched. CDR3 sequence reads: CASSGGTGTTDTQYF. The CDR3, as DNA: TGTGCCAGCAGCGGGGGGACAGGGACCACAGATACGCAGTATTTT.

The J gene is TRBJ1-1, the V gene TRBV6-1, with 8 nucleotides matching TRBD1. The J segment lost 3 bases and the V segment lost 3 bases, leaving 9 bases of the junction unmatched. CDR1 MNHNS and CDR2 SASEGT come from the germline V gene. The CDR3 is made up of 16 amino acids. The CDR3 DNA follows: TGTGCCAGCAGTGAGGGGAGGCCGGACAGGGACACTGAAGCTTTCTTT. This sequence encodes CASSEGRPDRDTEAFF.

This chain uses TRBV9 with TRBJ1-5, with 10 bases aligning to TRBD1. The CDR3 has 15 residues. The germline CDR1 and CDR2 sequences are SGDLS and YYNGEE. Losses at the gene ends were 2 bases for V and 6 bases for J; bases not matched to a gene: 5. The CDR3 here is CASSVGTGAGQPQHF. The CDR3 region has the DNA TGTGCCAGCAGCGTCGGGACAGGGGCTGGTCAGCCCCAGCATTTT.

This CDR3 reads CASSPRQGEEKLFF. CDR3 coding DNA: TGTGCCAGCAGCCCTCGACAGGGGGAGGAAAAACTGTTTTTT. J is TRBJ1-4 and V is TRBV9; 9 nucleotides align to TRBD1. This CDR3 has 14 amino acids. Germline V gene data show CDR1 as SGDLS and CDR2 as YYNGEE. After removal of 4 bases from V and 8 bases from J, the junction contained 6 bases not matched to a gene.

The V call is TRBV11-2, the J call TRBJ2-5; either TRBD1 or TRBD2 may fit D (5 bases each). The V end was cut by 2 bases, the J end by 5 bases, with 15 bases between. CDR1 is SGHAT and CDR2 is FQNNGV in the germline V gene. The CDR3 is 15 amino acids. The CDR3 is CASSLSGTLGETQYF. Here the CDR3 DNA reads TGTGCCAGCAGCTTATCCGGGACCCTCGGCGAGACCCAGTACTTC.

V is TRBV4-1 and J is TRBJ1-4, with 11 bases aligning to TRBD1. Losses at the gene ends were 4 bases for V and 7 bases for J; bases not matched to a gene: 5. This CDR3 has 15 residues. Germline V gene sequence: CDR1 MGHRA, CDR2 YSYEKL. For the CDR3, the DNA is TGCGCCAGCAGCCCATCCGGGACAGGGGGTGAAAAACTGTTTTTT. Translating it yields CASSPSGTGGEKLFF.

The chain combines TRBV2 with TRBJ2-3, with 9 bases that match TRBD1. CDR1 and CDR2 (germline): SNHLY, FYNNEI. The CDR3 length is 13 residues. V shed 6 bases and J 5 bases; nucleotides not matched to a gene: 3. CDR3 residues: CASRDRGLDTQYF. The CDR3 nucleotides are TGTGCCAGCAGGGACAGGGGTTTAGATACGCAGTATTTT.

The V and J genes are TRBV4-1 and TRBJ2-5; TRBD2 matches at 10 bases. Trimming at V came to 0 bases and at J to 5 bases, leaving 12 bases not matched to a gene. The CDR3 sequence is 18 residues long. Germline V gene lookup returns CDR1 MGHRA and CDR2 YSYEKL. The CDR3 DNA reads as TGCGCCAGCAGCCAAGATCGGGAGCGGGGGGGCCCGTGGGAGACCCAGTACTTC. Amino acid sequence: CASSQDRERGGPWETQYF.

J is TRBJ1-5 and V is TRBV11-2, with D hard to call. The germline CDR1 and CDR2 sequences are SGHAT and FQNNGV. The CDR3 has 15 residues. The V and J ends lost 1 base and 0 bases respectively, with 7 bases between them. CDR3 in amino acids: CASSLAGHSNQPQHF. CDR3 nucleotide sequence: TGTGCCAGCAGCTTAGCAGGCCATAGCAATCAGCCCCAGCATTTT.

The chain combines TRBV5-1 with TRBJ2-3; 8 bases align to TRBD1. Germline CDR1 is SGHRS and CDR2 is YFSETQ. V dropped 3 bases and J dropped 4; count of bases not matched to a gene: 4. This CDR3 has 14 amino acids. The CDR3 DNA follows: TGCGCCAGCAGCTCAGGGGGCGGGGCAGATACGCAGTATTTT. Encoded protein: CASSSGGGADTQYF.